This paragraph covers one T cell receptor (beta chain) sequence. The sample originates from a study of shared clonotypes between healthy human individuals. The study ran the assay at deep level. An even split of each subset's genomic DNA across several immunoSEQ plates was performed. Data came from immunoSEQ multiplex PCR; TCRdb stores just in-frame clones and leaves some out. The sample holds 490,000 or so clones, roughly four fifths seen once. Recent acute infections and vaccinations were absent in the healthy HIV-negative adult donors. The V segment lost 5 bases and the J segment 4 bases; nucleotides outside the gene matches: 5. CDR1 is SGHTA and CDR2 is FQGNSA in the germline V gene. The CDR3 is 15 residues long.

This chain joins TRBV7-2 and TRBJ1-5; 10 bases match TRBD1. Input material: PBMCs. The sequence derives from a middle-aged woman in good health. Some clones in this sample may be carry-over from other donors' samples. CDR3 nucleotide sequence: TGTGCCAGCAGCCTTCGACAGGGGGCGAATCAGCCCCAGCATTTT. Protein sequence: CASSLRQGANQPQHF. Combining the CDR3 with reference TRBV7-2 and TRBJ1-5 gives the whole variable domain GAGVSQSPSNKVTEKGKDVELRCDPISGHTALYWYRQSLGQGLEFLIYFQGNSAPDKSGLPSDRFSAERTGGSVSTLTIQRTQQEDSAVYLCASSLRQGANQPQHFGDGTRLSIL.